This entry features one T cell receptor beta chain sequence. Its antigen target is currently unknown. No base quality values were provided; no much bigger clone lies one nucleotide off. These data come from a study of response to subunit inactivated influenza vaccine (dated 2018 in TCRdb). Looking at the study overall: Deep quantitative T cell receptor repertoire profiling was used in the study to track responses to a trivalent subunit inactivated influenza vaccine. What the work shows at the level of the full study, not this receptor alone: According to the authors, only a limited number of new T cells may be recruited by each seasonal influenza vaccination.

Reading from cysteine to phenylalanine, the CDR3 counts 14 amino acids. Only CDR3 DNA is held: 42 bases, read in frame from base 1. The junction shows trimming of 7 bases on V and 4 bases on J, plus 17 bases between the germline ends. CDR1 and CDR2 were assigned from the germline V gene as MNHNS and SASEGT. The sample's time point label, decoded: 45 days after influenza vaccine administration. Receptor amplification or capture employed RT-PCR. Reads for this sample came from an Illumina HiSeq 2500. TCRdb redid the processing of the public reads, applying fastp at Q25 and MiXCR, and retained in-frame beta chains. Duplicate CDR3 protein sequences are folded into a single record with the most common DNA and genes. For this sample the table gives roughly 160,000 distinct CDR3 sequences, of which approximately 11% were detected only once. The top ten clonotypes cover around 12% of the sample.

The chain employs TRBV6-1 and TRBJ2-7, with no reliable assignment of the D segment. The material sequenced was non-naive T cells sorted from PBMCs, taken roughly 6 weeks after vaccination. The cell subset or site label, as the study defines it: memory T cell fraction. This TCR came from a man in his fifties who received an inactivated influenza vaccine. Donor details come from another sample of the same person, matched by shared clones. The DNA sequence is as follows: TGTGCCAGCACCCGGGCAGACGGTCGATACGAGCAGTACTTC. The encoded protein is CASTRADGRYEQYF.